This TCR beta chain is drawn from a study of PD-L1 blockade in urothelial cancer. The germline V gene has CDR1 MGHDK and CDR2 SYGVNS. This CDR3 is built from 15 residues. Trimming removed 2 bases from V and 0 bases from J, with 11 bases in between. Time point described: pretreatment peripheral blood. Libraries were prepared by immunoSEQ multiplex PCR; TCRdb keeps only in-frame clonotypes and omits some of them. The top ten clones hold around 5.4% of a sample with more than 55,000 clones, approximately 80% of them seen once. This specimen consisted of PBMCs, obtained around atezolizumab (anti-PD-L1) treatment. The chain couples TRBV25-1 to TRBJ2-7, with D unresolved. This clonotype was obtained from a man between 65 and 80 years old with urothelial cancer. CDR3 sequence (DNA): TGTGCCAGCAGTGAAGAGGCGGCCAGCTCCTACGAGCAGTACTTC. This gives the protein CASSEEAASSYEQYF.